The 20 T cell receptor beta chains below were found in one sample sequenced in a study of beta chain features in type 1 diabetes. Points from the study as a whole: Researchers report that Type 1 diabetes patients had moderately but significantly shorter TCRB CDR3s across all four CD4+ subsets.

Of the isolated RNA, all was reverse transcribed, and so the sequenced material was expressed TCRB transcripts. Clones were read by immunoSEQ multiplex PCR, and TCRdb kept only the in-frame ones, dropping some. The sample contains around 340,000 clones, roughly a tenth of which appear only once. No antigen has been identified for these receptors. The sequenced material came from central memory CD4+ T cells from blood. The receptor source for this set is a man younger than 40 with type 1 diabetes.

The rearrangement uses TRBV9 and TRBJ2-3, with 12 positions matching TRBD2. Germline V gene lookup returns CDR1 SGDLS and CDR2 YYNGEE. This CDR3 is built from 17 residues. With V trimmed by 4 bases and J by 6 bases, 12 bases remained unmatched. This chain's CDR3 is CASSTQLAGGPEDTQYF. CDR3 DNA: TGTGCCAGCAGCACTCAACTAGCGGGGGGCCCCGAGGATACGCAGTATTTT.

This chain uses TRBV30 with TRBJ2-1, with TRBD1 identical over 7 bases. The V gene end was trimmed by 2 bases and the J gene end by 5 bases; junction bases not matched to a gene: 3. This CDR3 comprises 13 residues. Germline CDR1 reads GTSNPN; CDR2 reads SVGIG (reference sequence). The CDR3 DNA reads TGTGCCTGGAGTTTTGGGACAGACAATGAGCAGTTCTTC. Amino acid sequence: CAWSFGTDNEQFF.

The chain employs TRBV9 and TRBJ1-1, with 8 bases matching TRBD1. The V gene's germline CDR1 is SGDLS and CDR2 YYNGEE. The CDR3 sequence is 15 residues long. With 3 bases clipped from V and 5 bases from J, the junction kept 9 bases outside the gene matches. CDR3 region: CASSAVDRGMTEAFF. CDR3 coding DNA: TGTGCCAGCAGCGCCGTCGACAGGGGTATGACTGAAGCTTTCTTT.

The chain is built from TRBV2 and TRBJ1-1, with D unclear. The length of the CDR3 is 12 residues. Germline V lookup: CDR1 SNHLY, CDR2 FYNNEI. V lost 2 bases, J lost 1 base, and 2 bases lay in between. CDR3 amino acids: CASSEQNTEAFF. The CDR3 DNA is TGTGCCAGCAGTGAACAGAACACTGAAGCTTTCTTT. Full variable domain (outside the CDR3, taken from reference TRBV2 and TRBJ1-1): EPEVTQTPSHQVTQMGQEVILRCVPISNHLYFYWYRQILGQKVEFLVSFYNNEISEKSEIFDDQFSVERPDGSNFTLKIRSTKLEDSAMYFCASSEQNTEAFFGQGTRLTVV.

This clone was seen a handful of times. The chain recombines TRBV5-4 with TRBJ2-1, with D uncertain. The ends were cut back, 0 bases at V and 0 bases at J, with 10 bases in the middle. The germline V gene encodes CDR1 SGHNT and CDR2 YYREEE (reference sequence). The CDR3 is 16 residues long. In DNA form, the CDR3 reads TGTGCCAGCAGCTTGGATCCCCGCCGCTCCTACAATGAGCAGTTCTTC. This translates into CASSLDPRRSYNEQFF.

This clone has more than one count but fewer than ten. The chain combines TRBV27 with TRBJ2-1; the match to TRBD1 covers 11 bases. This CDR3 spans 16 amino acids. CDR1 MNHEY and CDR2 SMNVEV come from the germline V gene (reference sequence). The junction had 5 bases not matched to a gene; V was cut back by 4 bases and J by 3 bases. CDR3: CASSSPGTGGYNEQFF. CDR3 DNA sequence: TGTGCCAGCAGTTCACCCGGGACAGGGGGCTACAATGAGCAGTTCTTC.

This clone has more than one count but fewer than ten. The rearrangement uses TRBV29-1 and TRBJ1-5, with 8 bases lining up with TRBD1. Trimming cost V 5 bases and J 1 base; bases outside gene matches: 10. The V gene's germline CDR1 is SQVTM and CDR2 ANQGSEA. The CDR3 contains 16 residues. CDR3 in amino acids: CSVTGGRGGSNQPQHF. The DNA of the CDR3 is TGCAGCGTTACAGGGGGACGGGGTGGCAGCAATCAGCCCCAGCATTTT. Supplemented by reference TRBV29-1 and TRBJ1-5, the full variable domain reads SAVISQKPSRDICQRGTSLTIQCQVDSQVTMMFWYRQQPGQSLTLIATANQGSEATYESGFVIDKFPISRPNLTFSTLTVSNMSPEDSSIYLCSVTGGRGGSNQPQHFGDGTRLSIL.

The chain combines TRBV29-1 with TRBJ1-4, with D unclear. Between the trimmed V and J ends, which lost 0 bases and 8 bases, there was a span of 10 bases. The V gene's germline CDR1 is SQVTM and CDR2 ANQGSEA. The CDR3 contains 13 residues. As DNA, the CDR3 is TGCAGCGTTGAAGAACTCGCGGGGGAAAAACTGTTTTTT. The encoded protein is CSVEELAGEKLFF. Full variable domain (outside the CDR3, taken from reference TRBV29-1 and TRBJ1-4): SAVISQKPSRDICQRGTSLTIQCQVDSQVTMMFWYRQQPGQSLTLIATANQGSEATYESGFVIDKFPISRPNLTFSTLTVSNMSPEDSSIYLCSVEELAGEKLFFGSGTQLSVL.

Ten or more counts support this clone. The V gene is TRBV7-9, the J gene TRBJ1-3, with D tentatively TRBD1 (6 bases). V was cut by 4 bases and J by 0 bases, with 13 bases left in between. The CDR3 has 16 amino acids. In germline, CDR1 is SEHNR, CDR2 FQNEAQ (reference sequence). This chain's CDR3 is CASSYPTGSSGNTIYF. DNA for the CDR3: TGTGCCAGCAGCTACCCAACAGGGAGCTCTGGAAACACCATATATTTT. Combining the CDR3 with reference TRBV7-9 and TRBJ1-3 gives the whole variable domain DTGVSQNPRHKITKRGQNVTFRCDPISEHNRLYWYRQTLGQGPEFLTYFQNEAQLEKSRLLSDRFSAERPKGSFSTLEIQRTEQGDSAMYLCASSYPTGSSGNTIYFGEGSWLTVV.

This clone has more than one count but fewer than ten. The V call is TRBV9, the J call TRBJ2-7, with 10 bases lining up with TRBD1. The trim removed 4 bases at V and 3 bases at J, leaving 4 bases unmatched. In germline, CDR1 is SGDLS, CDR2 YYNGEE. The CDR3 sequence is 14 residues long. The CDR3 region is CASSIGTGDYEQYF. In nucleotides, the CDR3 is TGTGCCAGCAGCATTGGGACAGGGGACTACGAGCAGTACTTC.

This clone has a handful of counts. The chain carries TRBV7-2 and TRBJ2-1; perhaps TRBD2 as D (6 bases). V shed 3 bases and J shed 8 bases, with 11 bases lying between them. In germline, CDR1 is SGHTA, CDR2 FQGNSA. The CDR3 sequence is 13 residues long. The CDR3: CASSFQGGDEQFF. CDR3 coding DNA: TGTGCCAGCAGCTTTCAGGGCGGGGATGAGCAGTTCTTC.

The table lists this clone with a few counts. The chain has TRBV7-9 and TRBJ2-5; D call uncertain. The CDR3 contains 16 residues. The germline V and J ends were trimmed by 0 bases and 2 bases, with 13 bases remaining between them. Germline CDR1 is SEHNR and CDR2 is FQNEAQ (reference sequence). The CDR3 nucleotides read TGTGCCAGCAGCTTAGCCCCTCTTCCGACGCAAGAGACCCAGTACTTC. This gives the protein CASSLAPLPTQETQYF. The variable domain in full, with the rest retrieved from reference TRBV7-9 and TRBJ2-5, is DTGVSQNPRHKITKRGQNVTFRCDPISEHNRLYWYRQTLGQGPEFLTYFQNEAQLEKSRLLSDRFSAERPKGSFSTLEIQRTEQGDSAMYLCASSLAPLPTQETQYFGPGTRLLVL.

The CDR3 loop is CASSRRQVDYGYTF. CDR3 bases: TGTGCCAGTAGTCGCAGACAAGTCGACTATGGCTACACCTTC. The chain couples TRBV19 to TRBJ1-2; no firm D call. The CDR3 runs to 14 residues. Germline V CDR1 and CDR2: LNHDA, SQIVND (reference sequence). With 5 bases removed from V and 3 bases from J, the gap between germline ends came to 13 bases.

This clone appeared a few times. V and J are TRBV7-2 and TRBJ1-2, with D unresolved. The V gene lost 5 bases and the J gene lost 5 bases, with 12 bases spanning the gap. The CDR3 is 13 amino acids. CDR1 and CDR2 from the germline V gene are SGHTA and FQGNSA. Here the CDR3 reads CASSPGGVYGYTF. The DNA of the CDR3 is TGTGCCAGCAGCCCGGGCGGGGTTTATGGCTACACCTTC.

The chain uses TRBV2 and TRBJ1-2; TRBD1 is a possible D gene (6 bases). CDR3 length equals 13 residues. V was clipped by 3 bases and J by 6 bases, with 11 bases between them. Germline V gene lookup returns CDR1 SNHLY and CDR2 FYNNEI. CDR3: CASSDQGTDGYTF. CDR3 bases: TGTGCCAGCAGTGACCAGGGGACGGATGGCTACACCTTC. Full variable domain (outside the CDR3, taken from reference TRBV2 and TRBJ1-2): EPEVTQTPSHQVTQMGQEVILRCVPISNHLYFYWYRQILGQKVEFLVSFYNNEISEKSEIFDDQFSVERPDGSNFTLKIRSTKLEDSAMYFCASSDQGTDGYTFGSGTRLTVV.

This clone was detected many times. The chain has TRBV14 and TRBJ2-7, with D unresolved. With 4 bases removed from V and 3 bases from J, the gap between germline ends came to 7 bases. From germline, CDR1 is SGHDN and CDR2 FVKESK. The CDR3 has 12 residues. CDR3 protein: CASSLQFYEQYF. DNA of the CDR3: TGTGCCAGCAGCCTTCAATTCTACGAGCAGTACTTC.

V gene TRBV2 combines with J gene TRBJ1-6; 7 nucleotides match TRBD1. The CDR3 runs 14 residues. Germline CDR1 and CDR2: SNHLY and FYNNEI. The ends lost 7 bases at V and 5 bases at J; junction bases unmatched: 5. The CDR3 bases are TGTGCCAGCACGACAGGGACAAATAATTCACCCCTCCACTTT. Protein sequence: CASTTGTNNSPLHF.

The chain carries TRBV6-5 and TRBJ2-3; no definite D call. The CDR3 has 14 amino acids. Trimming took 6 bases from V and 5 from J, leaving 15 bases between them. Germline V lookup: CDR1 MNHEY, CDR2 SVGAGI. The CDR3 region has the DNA TGTGCCAGCAGGGAGATCGGGCTCAAAGATACGCAGTATTTT. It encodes CASREIGLKDTQYF.

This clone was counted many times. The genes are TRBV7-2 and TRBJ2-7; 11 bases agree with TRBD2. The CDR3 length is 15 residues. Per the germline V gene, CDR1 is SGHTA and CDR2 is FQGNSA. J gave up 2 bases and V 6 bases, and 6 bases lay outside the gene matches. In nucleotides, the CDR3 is TGTGCCAGCAGGGTACTAGCGGGGGATACCTACGAGCAGTACTTC. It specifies CASRVLAGDTYEQYF.

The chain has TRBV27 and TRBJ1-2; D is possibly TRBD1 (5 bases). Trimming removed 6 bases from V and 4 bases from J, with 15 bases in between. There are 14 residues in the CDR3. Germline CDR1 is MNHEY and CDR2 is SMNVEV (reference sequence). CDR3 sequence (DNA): TGTGCCAGCAGATGGGGCAGGCAGCCCTATGGCTACACCTTC. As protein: CASRWGRQPYGYTF.